The 13 T cell receptor beta chains reported below all come from one sample, sequenced in a study of blood T cell repertoires in COVID-19. Libraries were prepared by immunoSEQ multiplex PCR; TCRdb keeps only in-frame clonotypes and omits some of them. This sample has over 80,000 clones, with more than 70% found just once. Sequencing was carried out using peripheral blood. The receptor source for this set is a human donor in a cohort sampled during active COVID-19.

V is TRBV7-9 and J is TRBJ1-6, with D perhaps TRBD1 (5 bases). This CDR3 has 16 amino acids. V was pared by 4 bases and J by 4 bases, with 14 bases between. The germline V gene encodes CDR1 SEHNR and CDR2 FQNEAQ (reference sequence). The CDR3, as DNA: TGTGCCAGCAGCTACACAGGAGCCCTATATAATTCACCCCTCCACTTT. Protein product: CASSYTGALYNSPLHF.

Points on this clone: The junction departs from germline at one end; a sequencing error may be responsible. This chain joins TRBV7-7 and TRBJ2-7, with a tentative D call TRBD2 (6 bases). Germline V lookup: CDR1 SSHAT, CDR2 FNYEAQ (reference sequence). The length of the CDR3 is 15 residues. The CDR3 nucleotides read TGTGCTAGCAGCTTGGGCCGGGAGAGCTCCTACGAGCAGTACTTC. Protein: CASSLGRESSYEQYF.

The rearrangement joins TRBV29-1 to TRBJ2-1; 16 bases map to TRBD2. The length of the CDR3 is 17 residues. The trim removed 7 bases at V and 12 bases at J, leaving 18 bases unmatched. Germline values: CDR1 SQVTM, CDR2 ANQGSEA. CDR3 sequence reads: CSGGTSGRARRIELQFF. The CDR3 bases are TGCAGCGGGGGGACTAGCGGGAGGGCCCGTCGGATCGAATTGCAGTTCTTC.

The chain is built from TRBV11-1 and TRBJ2-7, with a weak D call TRBD2 (6 bases). The CDR3 spans 13 residues. V was cut by 3 bases and J by 5 bases, with 11 bases left in between. Germline-derived CDR1 and CDR2 are SGHAT and FQDESV (reference sequence). The CDR3 sequence: CASSFSGDHEQYF. The CDR3 bases are TGTGCCAGCAGCTTTTCGGGGGACCACGAGCAGTACTTC.

The chain carries TRBV6-1 and TRBJ2-5; 8 bases agree with TRBD2. The ends lost 2 bases at V and 5 bases at J; junction bases unmatched: 7. Per germline, CDR1 MNHNS and CDR2 SASEGT. CDR3 size: 15 residues. CDR3 region: CASSETAGEWETQYF. CDR3 in DNA: TGTGCCAGCAGTGAAACAGCGGGAGAGTGGGAGACCCAGTACTTC.

This clone was counted between two and nine times. V gene TRBV5-1 combines with J gene TRBJ2-7, with TRBD2 matching over 9 bases. Losses at the gene ends were 4 bases for V and 3 bases for J; bases not matched to a gene: 11. The CDR3 length is 16 residues. The germline gives CDR1 SGHRS, CDR2 YFSETQ. The DNA of the CDR3 is TGCGCCAGCAGCCCGGGGGTGCGACTAGCGGTCTACGAGCAGTACTTC. This gives the protein CASSPGVRLAVYEQYF.

This chain links TRBV2 with TRBJ2-6, with 13 bases matching TRBD2. V lost 6 bases, J lost 2 bases, and 7 bases stayed unmatched. CDR1 and CDR2 from the germline V gene are SNHLY and FYNNEI. The CDR3 is made up of 18 amino acids. The CDR3 loop is CASSSGLAGVTGANVLTF. The DNA for the CDR3 is TGTGCCAGCAGCTCAGGACTAGCGGGAGTAACTGGGGCCAACGTCCTGACTTTC.

The rearrangement uses TRBV9 and TRBJ2-5; 9 bases align to TRBD2. Germline V gene sequence: CDR1 SGDLS, CDR2 YYNGEE. V lost 0 bases, J lost 5 bases, and 8 bases stayed unmatched. This CDR3 is built from 16 residues. The CDR3, as DNA: TGTGCCAGCAGCGTAGGACTAGCGGATGATTATGAGACCCAGTACTTC. Translation: CASSVGLADDYETQYF.

This chain joins TRBV28 and TRBJ1-5, with 7 bases matching TRBD1. The CDR3 is 15 residues long. J lost 3 bases, V lost 2 bases, and 4 bases had no gene match. In germline, CDR1 is MDHEN, CDR2 SYDVKM. CDR3 sequence: CASSLTGESNQPQHF. The DNA for the CDR3 is TGTGCCAGCAGTTTAACAGGGGAATCCAATCAGCCCCAGCATTTT. The variable domain in full, completed from reference TRBV28 and TRBJ1-5, reads DVKVTQSSRYLVKRTGEKVFLECVQDMDHENMFWYRQDPGLGLRLIYFSYDVKMKEKGDIPEGYSVSREKKERFSLILESASTNQTSMYLCASSLTGESNQPQHFGDGTRLSIL.

The chain is built from TRBV2 and TRBJ2-1; maybe TRBD2 (5 bases). The V and J ends lost 4 bases and 2 bases respectively, with 6 bases between them. CDR3 length equals 13 residues. CDR1 is SNHLY, CDR2 FYNNEI, per germline. CDR3 sequence: CASSGETYNEQFF. DNA for the CDR3: TGTGCCAGCAGTGGGGAGACCTACAATGAGCAGTTCTTC. Using reference TRBV2 and TRBJ2-1 for the parts outside the CDR3, the full variable domain is EPEVTQTPSHQVTQMGQEVILRCVPISNHLYFYWYRQILGQKVEFLVSFYNNEISEKSEIFDDQFSVERPDGSNFTLKIRSTKLEDSAMYFCASSGETYNEQFFGPGTRLTVL.

The chain links TRBV7-6 to TRBJ1-1; no reliable D call. The V end was cut by 5 bases, the J end by 4 bases, with 20 bases between. Per germline, CDR1 SGHVS and CDR2 FNYEAQ. This CDR3 is 16 amino acids long. CDR3 sequence reads: CASSPSPRRSGTEAFF. CDR3 nucleotide sequence: TGTGCCAGCAGCCCCTCCCCGAGACGGTCGGGCACTGAAGCTTTCTTT.

This rearrangement joins TRBV5-8 to TRBJ1-2; 10 bases match TRBD1. This CDR3 is 16 amino acids long. V lost 4 bases and J lost 6; bases outside the gene matches: 12. In germline, CDR1 is SGHTS, CDR2 YDEGEE. CDR3 in amino acids: CASSHRGTGEDDGYTF. CDR3 DNA: TGTGCCAGCAGCCACCGGGGGACAGGGGAAGATGATGGCTACACCTTC.

The rearrangement uses TRBV7-2 and TRBJ1-1, with 9 bases identical to TRBD1. CDR1 is SGHTA, CDR2 FQGNSA, per germline. V lost 5 bases and J lost 8; bases outside the gene matches: 3. The CDR3 contains 12 residues. CDR3 DNA: TGTGCCAGCAGCCGGACAGGGGCCGAAGCTTTCTTT. Amino acid sequence: CASSRTGAEAFF.